A selection of T cell receptor beta chains follows, all from one sample in a study of blood T cell repertoires in COVID-19. Sequenced by immunoSEQ multiplex PCR; TCRdb stores in-frame clones only, minus some. Of roughly 380,000 clones in the sample, approximately 87% were seen once. Sequenced input: PBMCs or T cells enriched from blood (not recorded which). The receptors shown here come from a young man who had recovered from COVID-19. Both conserved end residues are trimmed from each CDR3.

V gene	CDR3 protein
TRBV7-9	ASSHPRVNYGYT
TRBV6-2/TRBV6-3	ASSYPRDRPVGAF
TRBV7-3	ASSDGQGLFSEGYT
TRBV19	ASTRTENYGYT
TRBV4-2	ASSRSADSLNYGYT
TRBV7-2	ASSSQGFQPQH
TRBV19	ASSTGGSYEQY
TRBV2	ASSKDRVGSEAF
TRBV20-1	SATGDGEQY
TRBV27	ASSYTGYSPLH
TRBV7-9	ASRPGLLDGYT
TRBV5-1	ASSLGAGASEGYT
TRBV4-1	ASSQVYTASQSGNTIY
TRBV19	ASSETGGRANYGYT
TRBV5-1	ASSPTGEDSPLH
TRBV11-2	ASSWDRETGELF
TRBV21-1	ASSKALGISSYEQY
TRBV19	ASSPGVDQPQH
TRBV5-5	ASSLAANEKLF
TRBV30	AWTARGGSSLYEQY
TRBV5-4	ASRPTGSGSYNEQF
TRBV7-6	ASSFGEKQPQH
TRBV7-6	ASSLNRGTDTQY
TRBV9	ASRSHRGNQETQY
TRBV30	AWTPGVFNNQPQH
TRBV6-5	ASSPTDSNQPQH
TRBV18	ASSTGGGSPLH
TRBV2	ASSAELAGLTDTQY
TRBV10-3	ASKWSSGNTIY
TRBV5-1	ASSLSGSSPLH
TRBV4-3	ASSQDAQGMQEQY
TRBV6-6	ASRAGTGNYEQY
TRBV10-1	ASSAIGGEQF
TRBV7-8	ASSPGGQGNEQY
TRBV2	ASRRGSGAYEQY
TRBV19	ASSIPGGANTGELF
TRBV5-4	ASSSGTGVTGANVLT
TRBV28	ASSQQGAGYGYT
TRBV28	ATRLQGQQY
TRBV6-2/TRBV6-3	ASSFWTGTFEETQY
TRBV14	ASSPRSTGNTIY
TRBV30	AYYGQPSGNTIY
TRBV3-1/TRBV3-2	ASSLITPANTGELF